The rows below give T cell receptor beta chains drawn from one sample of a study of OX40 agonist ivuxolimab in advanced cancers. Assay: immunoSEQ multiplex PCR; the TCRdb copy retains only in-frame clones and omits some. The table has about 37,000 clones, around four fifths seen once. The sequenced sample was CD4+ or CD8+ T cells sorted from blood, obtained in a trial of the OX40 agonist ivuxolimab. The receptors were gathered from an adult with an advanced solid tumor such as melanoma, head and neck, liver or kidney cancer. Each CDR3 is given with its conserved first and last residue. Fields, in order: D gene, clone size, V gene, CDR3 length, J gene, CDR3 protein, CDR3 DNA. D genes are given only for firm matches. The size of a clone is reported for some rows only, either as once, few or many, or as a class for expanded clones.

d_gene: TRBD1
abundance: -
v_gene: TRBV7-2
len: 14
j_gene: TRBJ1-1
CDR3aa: CASSSGQGHTEAFF
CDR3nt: TGTGCCAGCAGCTCGGGACAGGGGCACACTGAAGCTTTCTTT

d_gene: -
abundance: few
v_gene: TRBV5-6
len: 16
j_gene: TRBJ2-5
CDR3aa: CASSPPSPGFQETQYF
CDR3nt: TGTGCCAGCAGCCCACCTTCACCGGGATTTCAAGAGACCCAGTACTTC

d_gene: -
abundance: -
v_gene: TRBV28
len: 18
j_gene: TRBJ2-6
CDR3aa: CASSWANLTQSRANVLTF
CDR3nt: TGTGCCAGCAGTTGGGCAAACTTGACACAAAGTCGGGCCAACGTCCTGACTTTC

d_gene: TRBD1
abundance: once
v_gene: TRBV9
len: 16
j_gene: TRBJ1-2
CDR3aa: CASSPRLVQGDYGYTF
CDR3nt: TGTGCCAGCAGCCCCAGATTAGTGCAGGGGGACTATGGCTACACCTTC

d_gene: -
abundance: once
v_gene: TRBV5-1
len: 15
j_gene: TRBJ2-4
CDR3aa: CASSLATREGNIQYF
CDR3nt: TGCGCCAGCAGCTTGGCCACGCGGGAAGGTAACATTCAGTACTTC

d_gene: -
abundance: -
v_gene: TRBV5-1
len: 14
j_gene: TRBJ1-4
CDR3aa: CASSFEGSNEKLFF
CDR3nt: TGCGCCAGCAGCTTCGAGGGGTCTAATGAAAAACTGTTTTTT

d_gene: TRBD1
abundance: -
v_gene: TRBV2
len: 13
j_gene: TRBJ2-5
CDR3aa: CASSRDSQETQYF
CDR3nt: TGTGCCAGCAGTAGGGACAGCCAAGAGACCCAGTACTTC

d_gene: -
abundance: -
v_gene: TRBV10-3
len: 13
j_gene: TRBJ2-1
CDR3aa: CAISGRANNEQFF
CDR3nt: TGTGCCATCAGTGGTCGGGCCAACAATGAGCAGTTCTTC

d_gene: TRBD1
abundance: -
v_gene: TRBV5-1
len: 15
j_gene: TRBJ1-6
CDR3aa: CASSETGDRNSPLHF
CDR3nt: TGCGCCAGCAGTGAGACAGGGGATCGGAATTCACCCCTCCACTTT

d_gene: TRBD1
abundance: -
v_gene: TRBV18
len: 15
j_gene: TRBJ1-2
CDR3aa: CASSPGTDLYYGYTF
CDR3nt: TGTGCCAGCTCACCAGGGACAGACTTATACTATGGCTACACCTTC

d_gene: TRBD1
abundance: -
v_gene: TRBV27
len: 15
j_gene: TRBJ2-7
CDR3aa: CASSFGTGGTYEQYF
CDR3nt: TGTGCCAGCAGTTTCGGGACAGGGGGGACCTACGAGCAGTACTTC

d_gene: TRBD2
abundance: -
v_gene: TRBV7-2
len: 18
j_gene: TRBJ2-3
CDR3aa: CASSLLSLAGDGIDTQYF
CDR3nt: TGTGCCAGCAGCTTACTATCACTAGCGGGGGACGGCATAGATACGCAGTATTTT

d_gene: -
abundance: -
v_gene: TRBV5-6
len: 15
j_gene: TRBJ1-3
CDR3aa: CASSLVGTSGNTIYF
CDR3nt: TGTGCCAGCAGCTTGGTCGGCACCTCGGGAAACACCATATATTTT

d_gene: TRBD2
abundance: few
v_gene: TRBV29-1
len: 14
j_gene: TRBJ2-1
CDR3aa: CSVGLAGGLGEQFF
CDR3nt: TGCAGCGTTGGCCTAGCGGGAGGGTTAGGTGAGCAGTTCTTC

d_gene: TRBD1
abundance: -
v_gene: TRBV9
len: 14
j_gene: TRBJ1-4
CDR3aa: CASSSGGGGEKLFF
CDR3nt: TGTGCCAGCAGCTCAGGGGGGGGAGGCGAAAAACTGTTTTTT

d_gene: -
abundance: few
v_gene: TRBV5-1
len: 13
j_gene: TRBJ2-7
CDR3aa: CASREGQRWEQYF
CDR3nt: TGCGCCAGCAGAGAAGGTCAACGTTGGGAGCAGTACTTC

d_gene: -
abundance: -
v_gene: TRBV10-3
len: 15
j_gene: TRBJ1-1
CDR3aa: CAISESGQIRSEAFF
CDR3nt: TGTGCCATCAGTGAGTCGGGGCAAATTCGATCTGAAGCTTTCTTT

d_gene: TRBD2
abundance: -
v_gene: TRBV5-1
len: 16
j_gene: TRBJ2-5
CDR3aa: CASSTGTSGARETQYF
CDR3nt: TGCGCCAGCAGCACAGGGACTAGCGGGGCCCGGGAGACCCAGTACTTC

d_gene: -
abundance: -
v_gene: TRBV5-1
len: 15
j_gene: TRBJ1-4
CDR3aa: CASSSQGATNEKLFF
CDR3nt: TGCGCCAGCAGCTCCCAGGGCGCAACTAATGAAAAACTGTTTTTT

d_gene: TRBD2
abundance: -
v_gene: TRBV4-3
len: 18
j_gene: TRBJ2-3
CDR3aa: CASSQEPGLAGVPDTQYF
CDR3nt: TGCGCCAGCAGCCAAGAACCGGGACTAGCGGGAGTCCCAGATACGCAGTATTTT

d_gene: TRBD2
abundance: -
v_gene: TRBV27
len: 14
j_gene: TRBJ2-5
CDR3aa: CASSVGGVGETQYF
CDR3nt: TGTGCCAGCAGTGTGGGGGGGGTCGGAGAGACCCAGTACTTC

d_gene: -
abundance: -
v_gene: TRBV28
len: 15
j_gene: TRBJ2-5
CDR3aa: CASSLSANWGETQYF
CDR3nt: TGTGCCAGCAGTTTATCGGCGAATTGGGGGGAGACCCAGTACTTC

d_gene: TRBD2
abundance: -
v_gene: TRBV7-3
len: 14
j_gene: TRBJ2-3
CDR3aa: CASSERGGTDTQYF
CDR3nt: TGTGCCAGCAGCGAACGGGGGGGCACAGATACGCAGTATTTT

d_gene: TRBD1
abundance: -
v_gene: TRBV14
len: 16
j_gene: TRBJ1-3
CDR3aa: CASSQHGQVRGNTIYF
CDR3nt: TGTGCCAGCAGCCAACATGGACAGGTTCGTGGAAACACCATATATTTT

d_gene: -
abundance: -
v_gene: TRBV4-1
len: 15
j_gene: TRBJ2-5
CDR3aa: CASSQEGRVGETQYF
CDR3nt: TGCGCCAGCAGCCAAGAAGGCAGGGTGGGGGAGACCCAGTACTTC

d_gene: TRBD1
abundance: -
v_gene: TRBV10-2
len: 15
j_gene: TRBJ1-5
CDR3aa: CASQLGTASNQPQHF
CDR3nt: TGCGCCAGCCAACTTGGGACAGCTAGCAATCAGCCCCAGCATTTT

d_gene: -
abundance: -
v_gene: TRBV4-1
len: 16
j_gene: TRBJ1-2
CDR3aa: CASSQDYNTANYGYTF
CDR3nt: TGCGCCAGCAGCCAAGATTATAACACCGCTAACTATGGCTACACCTTC

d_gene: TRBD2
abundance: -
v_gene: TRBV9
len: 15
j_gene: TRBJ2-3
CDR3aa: CASSVAGGGTDTQYF
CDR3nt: TGTGCCAGCAGCGTCGCGGGGGGGGGCACAGATACGCAGTATTTT

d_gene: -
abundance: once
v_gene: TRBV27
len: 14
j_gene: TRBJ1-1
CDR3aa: CASSLSPGPTEAFF
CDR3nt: TGTGCCAGCAGTTTATCCCCGGGGCCCACTGAAGCTTTCTTT

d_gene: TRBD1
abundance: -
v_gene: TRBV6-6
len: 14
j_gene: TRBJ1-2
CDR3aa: CASSKRDRNYGYTF
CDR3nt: TGTGCCAGCAGCAAAAGGGACAGAAACTATGGCTACACCTTC

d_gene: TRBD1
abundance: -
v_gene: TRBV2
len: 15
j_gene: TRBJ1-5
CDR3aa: CASIPGTGSNQPQHF
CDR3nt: TGTGCCAGCATTCCCGGGACAGGGAGCAATCAGCCCCAGCATTTT

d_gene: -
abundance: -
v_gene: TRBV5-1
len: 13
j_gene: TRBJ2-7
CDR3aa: CASSLGGVYEQYF
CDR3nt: TGCGCCAGCAGCTTGGGCGGGGTTTACGAGCAGTACTTC

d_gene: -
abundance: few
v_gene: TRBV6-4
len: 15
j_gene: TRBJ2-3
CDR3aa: CASSEGGGSTDTQYF
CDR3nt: TGTGCCAGCAGTGAGGGCGGCGGATCCACAGATACGCAGTATTTT

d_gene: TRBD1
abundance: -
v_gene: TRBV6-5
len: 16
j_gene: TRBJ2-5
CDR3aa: CASSYSLGQGQGTQYF
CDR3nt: TGTGCCAGCAGTTACTCGCTGGGACAGGGACAAGGGACCCAGTACTTC

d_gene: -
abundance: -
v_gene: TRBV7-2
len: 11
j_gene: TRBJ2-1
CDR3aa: CASVEGGEQFF
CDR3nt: TGTGCCAGCGTCGAGGGAGGTGAGCAGTTCTTC

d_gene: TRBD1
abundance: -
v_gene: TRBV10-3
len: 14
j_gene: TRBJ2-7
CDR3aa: CAISDRGDSYEQYF
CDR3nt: TGTGCCATCAGTGATCGTGGGGACAGCTACGAGCAGTACTTC

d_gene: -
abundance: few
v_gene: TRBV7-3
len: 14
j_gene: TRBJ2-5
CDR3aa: CASSLAGNQETQYF
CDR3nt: TGTGCCAGCAGCTTAGCCGGGAACCAAGAGACCCAGTACTTC

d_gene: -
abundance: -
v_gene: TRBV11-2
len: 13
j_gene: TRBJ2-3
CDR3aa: CASSLALVDTQYF
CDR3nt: TGTGCCAGCAGCTTAGCACTGGTCGATACGCAGTATTTT

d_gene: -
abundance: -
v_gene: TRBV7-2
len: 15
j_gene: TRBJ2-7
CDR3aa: CASSLAQGRAYEQYF
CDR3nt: TGTGCCAGCAGCTTAGCCCAGGGTCGGGCCTACGAGCAGTACTTC

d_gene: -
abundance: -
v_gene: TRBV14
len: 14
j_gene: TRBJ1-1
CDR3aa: CASSQGLIAETAFF
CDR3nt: TGTGCCAGCAGCCAAGGTTTAATCGCCGAGACAGCTTTCTTT

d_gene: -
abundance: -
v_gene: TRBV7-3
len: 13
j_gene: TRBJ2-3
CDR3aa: CASSLGGTDTQYF
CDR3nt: TGTGCCAGCAGCTTAGGGGGCACAGATACGCAGTATTTT

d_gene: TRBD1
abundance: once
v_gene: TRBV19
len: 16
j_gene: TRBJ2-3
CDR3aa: CASSRSGTVLGDTQYF
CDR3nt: TGTGCCAGTAGTAGATCCGGGACAGTGCTGGGGGATACGCAGTATTTT

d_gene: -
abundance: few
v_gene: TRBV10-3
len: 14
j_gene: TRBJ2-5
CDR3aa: CAISEPGEQETQYF
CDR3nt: TGTGCCATCAGTGAGCCGGGGGAACAAGAGACCCAGTACTTC

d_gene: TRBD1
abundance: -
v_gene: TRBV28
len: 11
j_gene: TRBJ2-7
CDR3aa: CASKDRVEQYF
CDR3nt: TGTGCCAGCAAGGACAGGGTTGAGCAGTACTTC

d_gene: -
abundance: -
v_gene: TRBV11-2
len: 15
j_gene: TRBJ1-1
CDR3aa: CASSFVGGSAVEAFF
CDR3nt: TGTGCCAGCAGCTTCGTTGGAGGAAGCGCGGTTGAAGCTTTCTTT

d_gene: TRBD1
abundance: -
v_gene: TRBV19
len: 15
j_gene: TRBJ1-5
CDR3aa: CASSIGGQGIWPQHF
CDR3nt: TGTGCCAGTAGTATAGGGGGACAGGGAATTTGGCCCCAGCATTTT

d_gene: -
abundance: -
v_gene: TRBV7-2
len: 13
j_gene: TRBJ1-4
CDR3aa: CASSLGGGEKLFF
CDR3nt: TGTGCCAGCAGCTTGGGGGGCGGGGAAAAACTGTTTTTT

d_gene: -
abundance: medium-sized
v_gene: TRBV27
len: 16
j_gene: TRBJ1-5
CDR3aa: CASSPSWGHSNQPQHF
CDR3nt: TGTGCCAGCAGCCCTTCCTGGGGCCATAGCAATCAGCCCCAGCATTTT

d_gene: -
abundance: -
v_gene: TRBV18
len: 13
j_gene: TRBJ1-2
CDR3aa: CASSSQGNYGYTF
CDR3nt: TGTGCCAGCTCATCCCAGGGGAACTATGGCTACACCTTC

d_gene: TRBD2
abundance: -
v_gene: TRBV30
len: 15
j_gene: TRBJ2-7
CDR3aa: CAWSGPGLPSYEQYF
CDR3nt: TGTGCCTGGAGTGGACCGGGACTACCTTCCTACGAGCAGTACTTC

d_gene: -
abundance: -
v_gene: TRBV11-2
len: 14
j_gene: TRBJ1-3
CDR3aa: CASSLGGAGNTIYF
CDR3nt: TGTGCCAGCAGCTTAGGAGGAGCTGGAAACACCATATATTTT

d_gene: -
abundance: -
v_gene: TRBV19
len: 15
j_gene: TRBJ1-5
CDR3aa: CASRTGGGVNQPQHF
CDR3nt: TGTGCCAGTAGGACGGGTGGAGGGGTGAATCAGCCCCAGCATTTT

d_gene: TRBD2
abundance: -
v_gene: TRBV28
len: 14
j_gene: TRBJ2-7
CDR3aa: CASSLGSGAYEQYF
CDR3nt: TGTGCCAGCAGTTTGGGTAGCGGGGCCTACGAGCAGTACTTC

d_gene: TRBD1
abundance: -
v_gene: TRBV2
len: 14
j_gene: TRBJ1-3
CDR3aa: CASRSSTGGNTIYF
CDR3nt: TGTGCCAGCAGGAGTTCGACAGGGGGAAACACCATATATTTT

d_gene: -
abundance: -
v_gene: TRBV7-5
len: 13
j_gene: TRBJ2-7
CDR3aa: CASSFGGRAEQYF
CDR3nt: TGTGCCAGCAGCTTCGGCGGGAGGGCCGAGCAGTACTTC

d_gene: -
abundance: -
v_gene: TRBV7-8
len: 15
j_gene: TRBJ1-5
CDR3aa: CASSLEPGSNQPQHF
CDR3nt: TGTGCCAGCAGCTTAGAGCCAGGAAGCAATCAGCCCCAGCATTTT

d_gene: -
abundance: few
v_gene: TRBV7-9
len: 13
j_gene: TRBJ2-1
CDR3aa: CASRAGDYNEQFF
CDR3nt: TGTGCCAGCAGGGCAGGCGACTACAATGAGCAGTTCTTC